This T cell receptor (beta chain) was sequenced during a study of blood T cell repertoires in COVID-19. Looking at the study overall: Some COVID-19 samples were acute and others convalescent; all came from the United States, Italy and Spain. Nucleic acid was either cDNA or gDNA, and it came from T cells, B-cell-depleted T cells, or PBMCs.

Per the original methods: Amplifying reference gene primers gave estimates of nucleated cell counts. Assay used: immunoSEQ multiplex PCR; TCRdb lists only in-frame clones, some missing. For V, J and clone size, that table is used; D and trimming come from the DNA. Altogether under 250,000 clones are present, around four fifths being singletons, with the ten largest covering about 6.3%. The length of the CDR3 is 14 residues. CDR1 and CDR2 from the germline V gene are SGHTA and FQGNSA. V gave up 5 bases and J gave up 3 bases; unmatched junction bases: 4. This clonotype originated in a woman between 55 and 75 years old with active or convalescent COVID-19. The chain carries TRBV7-2 and TRBJ1-3; 7 nucleotides agree with TRBD1. The sequencing sample was made of peripheral blood. The CDR3 DNA follows: TGTGCCAGCAGCGAGGGGGCATATGGAAACACCATATATTTT. It codes for CASSEGAYGNTIYF.